This TCR beta chain was identified during a study of post-analysis software for immune sequencing data. As for the study in general: The courses of disease that were included comprised relapsing-remitting, secondary progressive and progressive-relapsing multiple sclerosis.

CDR1 is MDHEN and CDR2 is SYDVKM in the germline V gene. With 6 bases clipped from V and 5 bases from J, the junction kept 7 bases outside the gene matches. The CDR3 is 15 amino acids. The TCR beta cDNA libraries carried unique molecular identifiers. There were about 1 to 10 million T cells, and around 460,000 cDNA molecules came from them. TCRdb processed the PCR reads anew with MiXCR; each CDR3 protein has one entry. The sample has about 260,000 distinct CDR3 sequences; 35% to 40% are singletons. Ten or more counts support this clonotype. Its antigen is as yet unknown. Regarding the study as a whole: There were five or six TRBV segments more frequent in patients than controls, and TRBV5-6, TRBV5-1 and TRBV20-1 were among them. Normalized Chao1 diversity was significantly reduced in patients versus controls. Strong same-batch co-clustering of samples appeared with F measure clustering.

The sequence came from a girl between 5 and 17 years old with multiple sclerosis. Sequenced material: blood. The chain joins TRBV28 to TRBJ2-1, with TRBD2 identical over 10 bases. Here the CDR3 reads CASSSLAGVHNEQFF. The CDR3 DNA reads as TGTGCCAGCAGCTCTCTAGCGGGGGTCCACAATGAGCAGTTCTTC.